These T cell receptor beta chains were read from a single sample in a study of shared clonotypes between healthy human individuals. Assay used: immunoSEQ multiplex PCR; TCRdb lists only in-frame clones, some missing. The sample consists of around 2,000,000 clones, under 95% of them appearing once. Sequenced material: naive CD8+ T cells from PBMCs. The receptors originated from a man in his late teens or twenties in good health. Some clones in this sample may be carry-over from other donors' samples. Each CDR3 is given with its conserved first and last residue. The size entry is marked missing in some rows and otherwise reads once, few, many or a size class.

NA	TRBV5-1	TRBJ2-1	CASSLSRSEQFF
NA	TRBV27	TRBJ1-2	CASSLSRWDAQGYTF
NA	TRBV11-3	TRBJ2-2	CASSEGAGELFF
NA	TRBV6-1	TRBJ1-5	CASSESGQGLLYSNQPQHF
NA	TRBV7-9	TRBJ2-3	CASSFSGGRADTQYF
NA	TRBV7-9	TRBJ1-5	CASSLGGRSQPQHF
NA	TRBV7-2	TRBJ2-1	CASSLTSGRVTNNEQFF
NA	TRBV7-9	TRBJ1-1	CASSFQGINTEAFF
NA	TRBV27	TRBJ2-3	CAIGSGLTPDTQYF
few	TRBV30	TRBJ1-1	CAWSRGRMNTEAFF
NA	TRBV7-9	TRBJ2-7	CASSLTHKGYEQYF
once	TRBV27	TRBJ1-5	CASNAGQGSNQPQHF
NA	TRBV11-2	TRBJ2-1	CASSLIPGTSDLNEQFF
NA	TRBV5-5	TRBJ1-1	CASSLERSEAFF
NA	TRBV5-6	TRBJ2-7	CASSPGGGYEQYF
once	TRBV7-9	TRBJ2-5	CASSLRTGGQETQYF
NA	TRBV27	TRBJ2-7	CASSLRDGTYEQYF
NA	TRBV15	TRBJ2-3	CATSRVLDYTLTDTQYF
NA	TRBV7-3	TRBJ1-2	CASRGERDEGDYGYTF
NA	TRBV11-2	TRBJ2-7	CASSPGPSYEQYF
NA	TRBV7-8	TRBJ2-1	CASSLVGTSSYNEQFF
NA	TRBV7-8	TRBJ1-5	CASSPPGGIQPQHF
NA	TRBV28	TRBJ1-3	CASSLLRFGGRGNTIYF
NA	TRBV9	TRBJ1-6	CASSATASSYNSPLHF
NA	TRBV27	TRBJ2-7	CASSRYSGTPYEQYF
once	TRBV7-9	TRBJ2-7	CASSSSLGQGREQYF
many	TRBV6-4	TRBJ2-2	CASSEGQDTGELFF
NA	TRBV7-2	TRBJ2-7	CASSLASGSYEQYF
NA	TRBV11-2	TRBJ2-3	CASSPRPVDTQYF
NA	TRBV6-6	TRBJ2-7	CASSYWAGQYEQYF
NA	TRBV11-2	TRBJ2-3	CASSLSRSRDTQYF
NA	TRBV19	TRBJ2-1	CASSASPGIEFF
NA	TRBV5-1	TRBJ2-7	CASSLHLSYEQYF
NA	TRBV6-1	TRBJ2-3	CASSKGLAVMQYF
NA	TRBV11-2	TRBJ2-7	CASSLDWGRASGTEQYF
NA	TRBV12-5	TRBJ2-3	CASVKTSGRKGTDTQYF
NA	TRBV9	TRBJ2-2	CASSLEASGRAAGELFF
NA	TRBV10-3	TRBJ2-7	CASGQGGYEQYF
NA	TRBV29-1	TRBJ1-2	CSVRGWQRANYGYTF
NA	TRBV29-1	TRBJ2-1	CSVVSSRTYNEQFF
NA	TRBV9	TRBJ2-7	CASSPNGGPVGEQYF
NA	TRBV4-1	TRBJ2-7	CASSQGGGLTYEQYF
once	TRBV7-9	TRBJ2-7	CASSSGDGTSSYEQYF
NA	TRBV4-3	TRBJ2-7	CASSTSGTPVYEQYF
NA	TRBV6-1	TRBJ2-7	CASSIRRDGPYEQYF
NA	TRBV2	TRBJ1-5	CASSEGDRIQPQHF
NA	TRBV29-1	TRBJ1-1	CSAQSGGAFF
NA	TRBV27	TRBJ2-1	CASSLSPRGSYNEQFF
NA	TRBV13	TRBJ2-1	CASSLDSDRAYNEQFF
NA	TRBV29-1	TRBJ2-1	CSVEARYNEQFF
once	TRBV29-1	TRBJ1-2	CSVEGAYGYTF
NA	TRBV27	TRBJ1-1	CASSFGMNTEAFF
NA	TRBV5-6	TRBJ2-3	CASSLYLGTITDTQYF
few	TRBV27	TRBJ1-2	CASSSGGEVGYTF